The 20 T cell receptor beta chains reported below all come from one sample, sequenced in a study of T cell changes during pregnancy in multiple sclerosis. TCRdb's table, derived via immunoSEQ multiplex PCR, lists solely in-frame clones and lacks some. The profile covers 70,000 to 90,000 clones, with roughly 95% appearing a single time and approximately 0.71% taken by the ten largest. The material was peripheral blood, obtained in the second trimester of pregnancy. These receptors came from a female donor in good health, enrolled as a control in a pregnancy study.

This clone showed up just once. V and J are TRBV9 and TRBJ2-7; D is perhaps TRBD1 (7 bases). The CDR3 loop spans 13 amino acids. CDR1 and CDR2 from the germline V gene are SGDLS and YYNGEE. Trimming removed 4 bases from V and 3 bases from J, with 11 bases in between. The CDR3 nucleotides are TGTGCCAGCAGCCCAGGGGGGCTCTACGAGCAGTACTTC. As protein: CASSPGGLYEQYF.

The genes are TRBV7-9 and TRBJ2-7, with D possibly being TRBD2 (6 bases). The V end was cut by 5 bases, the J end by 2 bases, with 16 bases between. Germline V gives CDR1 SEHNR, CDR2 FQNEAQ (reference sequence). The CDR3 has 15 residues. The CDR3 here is CASSPRDSGTYEQYF. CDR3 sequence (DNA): TGTGCCAGCAGCCCTCGGGACTCCGGAACCTACGAGCAGTACTTC.

The CDR3 DNA reads as TGTGCCAGCAGTAAGCGGGGGGGCCTCTCCTACAATGAGCAGTTCTTC. This encodes CASSKRGGLSYNEQFF. The rearrangement joins TRBV6-4 to TRBJ2-1; 10 nucleotides match TRBD2. The length of the CDR3 is 16 residues. The J segment lost 0 bases and the V segment lost 5 bases, leaving 4 bases of the junction unmatched. The germline CDR1 and CDR2 sequences are MRHNA and SNTAGT.

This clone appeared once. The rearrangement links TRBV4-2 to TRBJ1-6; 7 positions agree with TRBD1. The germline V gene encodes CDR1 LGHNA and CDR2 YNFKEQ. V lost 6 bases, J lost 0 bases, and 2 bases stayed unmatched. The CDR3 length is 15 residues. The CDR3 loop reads CASRTGSSYNSPLHF. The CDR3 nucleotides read TGTGCCAGCAGGACAGGGAGCTCCTATAATTCACCCCTCCACTTT.

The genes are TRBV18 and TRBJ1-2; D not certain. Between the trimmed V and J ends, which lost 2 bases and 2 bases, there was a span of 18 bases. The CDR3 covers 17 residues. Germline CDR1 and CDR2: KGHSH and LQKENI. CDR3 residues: CASSPSVGTVTNYGYTF. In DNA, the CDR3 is TGTGCCAGCTCACCATCTGTAGGAACAGTAACCAACTATGGCTACACCTTC.

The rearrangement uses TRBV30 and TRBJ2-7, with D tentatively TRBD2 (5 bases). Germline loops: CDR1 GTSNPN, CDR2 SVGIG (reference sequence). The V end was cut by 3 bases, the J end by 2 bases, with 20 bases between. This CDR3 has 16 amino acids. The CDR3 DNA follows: TGTGCCTGGAGCCAAGTTCGGGTCCTGGAGGCCTACGAGCAGTACTTC. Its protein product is CAWSQVRVLEAYEQYF. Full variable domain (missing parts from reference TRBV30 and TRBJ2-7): SQTIHQWPATLVQPVGSPLSLECTVEGTSNPNLYWYRQAAGRGLQLLFYSVGIGQISSEVPQNLSASRPQDRQFILSSKKLLLSDSGFYLCAWSQVRVLEAYEQYFGPGTRLTVT.

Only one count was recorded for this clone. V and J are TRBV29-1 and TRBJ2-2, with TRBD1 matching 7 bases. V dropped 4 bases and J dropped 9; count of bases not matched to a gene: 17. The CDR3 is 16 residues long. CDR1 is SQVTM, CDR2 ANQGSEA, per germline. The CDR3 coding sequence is TGCAGCGTTGGAGGTTCCCGGGACAGTTATATCCGGGAGCTGTTTTTT. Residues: CSVGGSRDSYIRELFF.

CDR3 protein: CASSLGRGGDNEKLFF. The CDR3 DNA sequence: TGTGCCAGCAGCTTGGGACGGGGGGGGGATAACGAAAAACTGTTTTTT. The chain combines TRBV5-4 with TRBJ1-4; the D gene is possibly TRBD1 (5 bases). This CDR3 is built from 16 residues. V lost 0 bases, J lost 8 bases, and 17 bases lay in between. From germline, CDR1 is SGHNT and CDR2 YYREEE (reference sequence).

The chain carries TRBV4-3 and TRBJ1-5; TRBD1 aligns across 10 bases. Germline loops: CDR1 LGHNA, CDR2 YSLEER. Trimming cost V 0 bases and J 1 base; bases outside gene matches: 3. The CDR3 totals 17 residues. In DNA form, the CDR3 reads TGCGCCAGCAGCCAAGATCGGACAGGGGGGAGCAATCAGCCCCAGCATTTT. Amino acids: CASSQDRTGGSNQPQHF.

DNA for the CDR3: TGTGCCAGCTCAGGCGGGACTAGCGGGGGGAACACCTACGAGCAGTACTTC. Amino acid sequence: CASSGGTSGGNTYEQYF. The J gene is TRBJ2-7, the V gene TRBV18; 15 bases are shared with TRBD2. The ends lost 5 bases at V and 2 bases at J; junction bases unmatched: 7. The CDR3 has 17 amino acids. Per the germline V gene, CDR1 is KGHSH and CDR2 is LQKENI.

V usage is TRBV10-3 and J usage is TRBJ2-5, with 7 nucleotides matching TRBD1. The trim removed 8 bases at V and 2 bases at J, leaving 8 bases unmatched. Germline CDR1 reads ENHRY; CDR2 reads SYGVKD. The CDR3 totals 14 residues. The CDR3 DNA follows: TGTGCCATCCAACACTCCAGGGGGCAAGAGACCCAGTACTTC. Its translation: CAIQHSRGQETQYF.

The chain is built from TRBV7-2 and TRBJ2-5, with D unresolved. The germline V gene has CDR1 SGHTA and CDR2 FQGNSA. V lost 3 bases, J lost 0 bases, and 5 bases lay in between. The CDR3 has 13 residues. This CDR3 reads CASSLLHQETQYF. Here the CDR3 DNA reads TGTGCCAGCAGCTTGCTACACCAAGAGACCCAGTACTTC. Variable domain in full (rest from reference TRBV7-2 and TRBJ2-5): GAGVSQSPSNKVTEKGKDVELRCDPISGHTALYWYRQSLGQGLEFLIYFQGNSAPDKSGLPSDRFSAERTGGSVSTLTIQRTQQEDSAVYLCASSLLHQETQYFGPGTRLLVL.

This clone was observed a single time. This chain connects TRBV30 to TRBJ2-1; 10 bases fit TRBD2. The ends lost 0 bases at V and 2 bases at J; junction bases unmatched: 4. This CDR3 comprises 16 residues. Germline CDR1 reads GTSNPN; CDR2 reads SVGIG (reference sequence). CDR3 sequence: CAWSVKRGGPYNEQFF. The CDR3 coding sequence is TGTGCCTGGAGTGTAAAGCGGGGGGGCCCCTACAATGAGCAGTTCTTC.

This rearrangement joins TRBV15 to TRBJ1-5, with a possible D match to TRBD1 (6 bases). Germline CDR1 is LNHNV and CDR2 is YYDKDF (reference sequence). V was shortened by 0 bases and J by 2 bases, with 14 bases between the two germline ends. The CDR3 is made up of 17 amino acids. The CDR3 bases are TGTGCCACCAGCAGAGAAATTTACAGGGACGGCAATCAGCCCCAGCATTTT. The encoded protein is CATSREIYRDGNQPQHF.

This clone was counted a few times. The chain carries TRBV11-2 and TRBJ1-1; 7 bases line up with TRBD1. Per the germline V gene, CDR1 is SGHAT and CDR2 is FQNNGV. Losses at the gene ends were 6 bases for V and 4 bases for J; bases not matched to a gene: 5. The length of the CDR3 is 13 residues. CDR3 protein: CASSQGVPTEAFF. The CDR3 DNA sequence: TGTGCCAGCAGTCAGGGGGTCCCCACTGAAGCTTTCTTT.

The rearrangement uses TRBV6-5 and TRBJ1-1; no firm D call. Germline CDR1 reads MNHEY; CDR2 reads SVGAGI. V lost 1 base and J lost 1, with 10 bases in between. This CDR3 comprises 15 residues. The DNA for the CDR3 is TGTGCCAGCAGTTACTGGAGGAATCCGAACACTGAAGCTTTCTTT. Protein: CASSYWRNPNTEAFF.

CDR3 residues: CASSQGVASGGETQYF. The DNA of the CDR3 is TGCGCCAGCAGCCAAGGGGTGGCTAGCGGGGGGGAGACCCAGTACTTC. The chain combines TRBV4-1 with TRBJ2-5, with 11 bases lining up with TRBD2. CDR3 length: 16 residues. Germline CDR1 reads MGHRA; CDR2 reads YSYEKL. The ends lost 1 base at V and 5 bases at J; junction bases unmatched: 6.

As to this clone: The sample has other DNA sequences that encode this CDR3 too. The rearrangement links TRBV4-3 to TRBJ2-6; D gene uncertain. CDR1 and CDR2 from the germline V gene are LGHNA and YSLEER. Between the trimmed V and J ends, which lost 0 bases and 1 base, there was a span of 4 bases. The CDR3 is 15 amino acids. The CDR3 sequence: CASSQDSSGANVLTF. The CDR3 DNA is TGCGCCAGCAGCCAAGACTCTTCTGGGGCCAACGTCCTGACTTTC.

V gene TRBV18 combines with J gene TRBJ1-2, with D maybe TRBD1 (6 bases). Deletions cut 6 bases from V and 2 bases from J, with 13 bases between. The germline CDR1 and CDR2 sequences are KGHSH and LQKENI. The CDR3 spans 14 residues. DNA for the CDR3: TGTGCCAGCTCGTACGACAGGACAAACTATGGCTACACCTTC. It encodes CASSYDRTNYGYTF.

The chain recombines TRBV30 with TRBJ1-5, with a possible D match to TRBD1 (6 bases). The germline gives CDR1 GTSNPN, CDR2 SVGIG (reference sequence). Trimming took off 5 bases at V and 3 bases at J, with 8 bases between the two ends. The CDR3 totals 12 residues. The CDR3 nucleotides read TGTGCCTGGGGACAGAACAATCAGCCCCAGCATTTT. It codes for CAWGQNNQPQHF.